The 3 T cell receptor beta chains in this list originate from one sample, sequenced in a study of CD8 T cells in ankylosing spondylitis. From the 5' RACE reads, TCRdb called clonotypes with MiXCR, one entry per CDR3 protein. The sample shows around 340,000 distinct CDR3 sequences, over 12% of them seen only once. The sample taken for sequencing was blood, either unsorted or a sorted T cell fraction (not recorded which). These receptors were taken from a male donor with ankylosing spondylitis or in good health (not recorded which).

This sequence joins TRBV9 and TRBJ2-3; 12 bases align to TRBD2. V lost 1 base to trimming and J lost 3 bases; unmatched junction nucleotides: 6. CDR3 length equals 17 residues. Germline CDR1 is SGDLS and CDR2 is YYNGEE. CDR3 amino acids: CASSVTTSGRGTDTQYF. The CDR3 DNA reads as TGTGCCAGCAGCGTAACGACTAGCGGGAGAGGGACAGATACGCAGTATTTT. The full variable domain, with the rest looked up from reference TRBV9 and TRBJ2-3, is DSGVTQTPKHLITATGQRVTLRCSPRSGDLSVYWYQQSLDQGLQFLIQYYNGEERAKGNILERFSAQQFPDLHSELNLSSLELGDSALYFCASSVTTSGRGTDTQYFGPGTRLTVL.

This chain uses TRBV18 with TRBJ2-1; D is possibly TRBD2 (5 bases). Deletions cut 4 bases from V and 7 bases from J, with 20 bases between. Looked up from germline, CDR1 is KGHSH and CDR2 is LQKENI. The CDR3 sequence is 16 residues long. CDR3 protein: CASSRIEVASSNEQFF. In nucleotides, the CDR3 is TGTGCCAGCTCACGAATAGAAGTAGCGAGCTCGAATGAGCAGTTCTTC. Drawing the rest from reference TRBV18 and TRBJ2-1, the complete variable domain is NAGVMQNPRHLVRRRGQEARLRCSPMKGHSHVYWYRQLPEEGLKFMVYLQKENIIDESGMPKERFSAEFPKEGPSILRIQQVVRGDSAAYFCASSRIEVASSNEQFFGPGTRLTVL.

CDR3 loop: CASRGDHGQYNEQFF. The CDR3 DNA sequence: TGTGCCAGCAGGGGGGACCACGGACAGTACAATGAGCAGTTCTTC. The V and J genes are TRBV6-1 and TRBJ2-1, with a weak D call TRBD1 (6 bases). CDR1 MNHNS and CDR2 SASEGT come from the germline V gene. This CDR3 has 15 amino acids. V lost 6 bases to trimming and J lost 4 bases, with 16 bases between them.